The clone carrying this TCR beta chain was seen more than once but under ten times. This table comes from immunoSEQ multiplex PCR, and its TCRdb copy is limited to in-frame clones, with some not included. The table includes some 76,000 clones, around 86% detected once. V gave up 2 bases and J gave up 4 bases; unmatched junction bases: 7. CDR3 length equals 15 residues. Germline V gene lookup returns CDR1 LGHDT and CDR2 YNNKEL (reference sequence). These data are taken from a study of blood T cell repertoires in COVID-19. Study-level background: The analysed material was cDNA or gDNA that came from T cells, B-cell-depleted T cells, or PBMCs.

The sample comprised peripheral blood. This clonotype was sampled from a woman under 30 with acute or convalescent COVID-19. The V and J genes are TRBV3-1 (or the pseudogene TRBV3-2) and TRBJ1-2, with 7 bases that match TRBD1. The CDR3 coding sequence is TGTGCCAGCAGCCAAACCCCGACAGGGTCCTATGGCTACACCTTC. Its protein product is CASSQTPTGSYGYTF.